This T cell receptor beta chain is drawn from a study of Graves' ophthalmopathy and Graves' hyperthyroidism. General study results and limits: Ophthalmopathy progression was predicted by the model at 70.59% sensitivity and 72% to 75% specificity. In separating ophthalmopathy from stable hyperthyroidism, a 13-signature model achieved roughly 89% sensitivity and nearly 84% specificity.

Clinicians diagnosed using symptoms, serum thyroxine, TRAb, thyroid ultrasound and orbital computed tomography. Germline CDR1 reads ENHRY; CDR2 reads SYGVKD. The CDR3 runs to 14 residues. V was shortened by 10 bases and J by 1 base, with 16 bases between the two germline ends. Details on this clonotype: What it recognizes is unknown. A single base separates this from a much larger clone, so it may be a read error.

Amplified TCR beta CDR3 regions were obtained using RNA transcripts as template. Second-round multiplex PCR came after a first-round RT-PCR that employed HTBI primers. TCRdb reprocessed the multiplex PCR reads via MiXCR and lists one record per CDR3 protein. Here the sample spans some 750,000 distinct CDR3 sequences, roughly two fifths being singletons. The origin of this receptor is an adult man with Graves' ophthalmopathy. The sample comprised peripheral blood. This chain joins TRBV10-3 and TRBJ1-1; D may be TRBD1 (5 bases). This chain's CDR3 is CASTAGRSNTEAFF. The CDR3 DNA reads TGTGCCAGCACCGCGGGACGCTCGAACACTGAAGCTTTCTTT.